This T cell receptor (beta chain) was observed in a study of cytomegalovirus exposure and HLA in healthy donors. Findings and limits, study-wide: In all likelihood, a cluster of highly shared sequence variants was a sequencing artifact.

Trimming at V came to 5 bases and at J to 3 bases, leaving 7 bases not matched to a gene. The germline gives CDR1 LNHDA, CDR2 SQIVND (reference sequence). This CDR3 comprises 15 residues. The table lists this clone with a count of one. As yet, its antigen is unknown. 60 Vbeta and 13 Jbeta primers were used in PCR. Profiling relied on immunoSEQ multiplex PCR, and the TCRdb table lists in-frame clones only, not all of them. Here the sample spans roughly 230,000 clones, 92% being singletons. Sample: PBMCs. The chain uses TRBV19 and TRBJ2-1; TRBD1 aligns across 7 bases. The receptor was isolated from a girl aged 2-10 years in good health and CMV-seronegative. This CDR3 reads CASSSRGQNYNEQFF. CDR3 sequence (DNA): TGTGCCAGTAGTTCACGGGGACAGAACTACAATGAGCAGTTCTTC.